Listed here are 13 T cell receptor beta chains from one sample, sequenced in a study of Tregs in tolerant kidney transplant recipients. The protocol was immunoSEQ multiplex PCR, while the TCRdb copy is restricted to in-frame clones and leaves out a portion. The sample carries about 120,000 clones, 85% to 95% recorded once. The sequenced sample was CD4+ T cells from blood. These receptors were taken from a human donor in good health.

For this clone: The junction and the germline gene differ at one end; a read error may be behind it. This chain joins TRBV7-7 and TRBJ2-7, with TRBD1 matching 7 bases. CDR3 size: 14 residues. Per germline, CDR1 SSHAT and CDR2 FNYEAQ (reference sequence). CDR3 sequence (DNA): TGTGCTAGCAGCTCATTGACAGGGTCCTCCGAGCAGTACTTC. Its protein product is CASSSLTGSSEQYF.

The chain recombines TRBV7-7 with TRBJ2-7; possible D gene TRBD1, 5 bases. The CDR3 consists of 13 residues. In germline, CDR1 is SSHAT, CDR2 FNYEAQ (reference sequence). Trimming took 5 bases from V and 1 from J, leaving 9 bases between them. The CDR3 region is CASSPDRSYEQYF. CDR3 in DNA: TGTGCCAGCAGCCCCGACAGATCCTACGAGCAGTACTTC.

This rearrangement joins TRBV7-2 to TRBJ2-5; 12 bases line up with TRBD2. The CDR3 covers 17 residues. V lost 2 bases to trimming and J lost 4 bases; unmatched junction nucleotides: 8. Germline V gene sequence: CDR1 SGHTA, CDR2 FQGNSA. The CDR3 sequence: CASSLSPTSGRRETQYF. The DNA of the CDR3 is TGTGCCAGCAGCTTATCCCCGACTAGCGGGAGAAGAGAGACCCAGTACTTC.

The gene calls are TRBV5-1 and TRBJ1-1; perhaps TRBD1 as D (6 bases). V was shortened by 3 bases and J by 10 bases, with 19 bases between the two germline ends. CDR1 SGHRS and CDR2 YFSETQ come from the germline V gene. The CDR3 loop spans 14 amino acids. The CDR3 here is CASSSTGVALPAFF. CDR3 bases: TGCGCCAGCAGCTCGACAGGTGTAGCCCTGCCAGCTTTCTTT.

This rearrangement joins TRBV7-9 to TRBJ1-4; D not resolved. The germline V gene encodes CDR1 SEHNR and CDR2 FQNEAQ (reference sequence). Deletions cut 0 bases from V and 7 bases from J, with 9 bases between. This CDR3 comprises 14 residues. The CDR3 DNA sequence: TGTGCCAGCAGCTTAGCGTCGACCTCTGAAAAACTGTTTTTT. This codes for CASSLASTSEKLFF.

The CDR3 here is CASSSRSSDDEQFF. The CDR3 DNA reads TGCGCCAGCAGCTCCCGTTCTAGCGACGATGAGCAGTTCTTC. V and J are TRBV5-1 and TRBJ2-1; D is possibly TRBD2 (6 bases). Germline CDR1 SGHRS, CDR2 YFSETQ. V lost 3 bases, J lost 8 bases, and 15 bases lay in between. CDR3 length equals 14 residues.

The chain uses TRBV5-1 and TRBJ1-1, with unresolved D. The V end was cut by 2 bases, the J end by 2 bases, with 13 bases between. From germline, CDR1 is SGHRS and CDR2 YFSETQ. The CDR3 has 15 amino acids. CDR3: CASSFQSGFNTEAFF. DNA for the CDR3: TGCGCCAGCAGCTTTCAATCCGGGTTCAACACTGAAGCTTTCTTT.

This clone came up a few times. This chain joins TRBV2 and TRBJ2-3, with D perhaps matching TRBD2 (5 bases). The CDR3 is 17 amino acids. The V end was cut by 8 bases, the J end by 0 bases, with 21 bases between. Germline V gene lookup returns CDR1 SNHLY and CDR2 FYNNEI. CDR3 in DNA: TGTGCCAGCCAATTTACGGGAACTACATTTAGCACAGATACGCAGTATTTT. Protein product: CASQFTGTTFSTDTQYF.

This rearrangement joins TRBV9 to TRBJ1-2; TRBD1 agrees at 8 bases. V was pared by 4 bases and J by 8 bases, with 13 bases of the junction left unmatched. From germline, CDR1 is SGDLS and CDR2 YYNGEE. The CDR3 is 15 amino acids. CDR3 region: CASSPQDRDPRGYTF. As DNA, the CDR3 is TGTGCCAGCAGCCCGCAGGACAGGGACCCCAGGGGCTACACCTTC.

A word on this clone: Other DNA sequences in the same sample also yield this CDR3. The chain carries TRBV9 and TRBJ2-5; D is unresolved. Germline V gene data show CDR1 as SGDLS and CDR2 as YYNGEE. V was trimmed by 1 base and J by 2 bases, leaving 0 bases between them. The CDR3 is 11 amino acids. The CDR3 DNA follows: TGTGCCAGCAGCGTACAAGAGACCCAGTACTTC. It encodes CASSVQETQYF.

This clone appeared a single time. This CDR3 is also generated by other DNA sequences in the sample. V and J are TRBV6-5 and TRBJ2-3; no clear D. The CDR3 has 13 amino acids. The germline V gene encodes CDR1 MNHEY and CDR2 SVGAGI. V was cut by 2 bases and J by 2 bases, with 5 bases left in between. This chain's CDR3 is CASSYGSTDTQYF. CDR3 nucleotide sequence: TGTGCCAGCAGTTACGGATCCACAGATACGCAGTATTTT.

This clone has a handful of counts. The chain joins TRBV7-8 to TRBJ1-5, with 7 bases fitting TRBD1. The V gene end was trimmed by 3 bases and the J gene end by 4 bases; junction bases not matched to a gene: 6. This CDR3 region has 15 residues. Germline V gives CDR1 SGHVS, CDR2 FQNEAQ. Here the CDR3 DNA reads TGTGCCAGCAGCTTTCACGACAGGGAAAATCAGCCCCAGCATTTT. This gives the protein CASSFHDRENQPQHF.

This clone came up once. In DNA, the CDR3 is TGCGCCAGCAGCCAAGCACCGGGGCGGTTCTACAATGAGCAGTTCTTC. Translating gives CASSQAPGRFYNEQFF. The chain joins TRBV4-1 to TRBJ2-1; tentatively, D is TRBD1 or TRBD2 (5 bases each). V shed 1 base and J shed 3 bases, with 13 bases lying between them. From germline, CDR1 is MGHRA and CDR2 YSYEKL. There are 16 residues in the CDR3.